This T cell receptor (beta chain) emerged from a study of CD8 T cells in ankylosing spondylitis. Regarding the study as a whole: Disease-associated clones were reportedly significantly overrepresented in matched ankylosing spondylitis synovial fluid.

This clonotype was seen more than once but under ten times. Its antigen remains unidentified. TCRdb used MiXCR to reprocess the 5' RACE reads, holding one entry per CDR3 protein. The sample records about 270,000 distinct CDR3 sequences, roughly 32% being singletons. Sequencing was performed on blood, either unsorted or a sorted T cell fraction (not recorded which). The clonotype comes from a male donor with ankylosing spondylitis or in good health (not recorded which).

The CDR3 reads CASSSARAPTAKNIQYF. CDR3 DNA: TGTGCCAGCAGCTCTGCCCGGGCCCCGACAGCCAAAAACATTCAGTACTTC. The chain links TRBV7-2 to TRBJ2-4; D unresolved. The germline CDR1 and CDR2 sequences are SGHTA and FQGNSA. The CDR3 runs 17 residues. Trimming took off 4 bases at V and 0 bases at J, with 16 bases between the two ends.